The 28 T cell receptor beta chains reported below all come from one sample, sequenced in a study of neurological immune-mediated disorders. MiXCR, applied by TCRdb to the 5' RACE reads, yields one record per CDR3 protein. The data show 30,000 to 40,000 distinct CDR3 sequences, roughly 3.8% seen once. Input material: PBMCs. Receptors originate from a man younger than 40 with multiple sclerosis.

The sample holds many counts of this clonotype. The chain recombines TRBV5-6 with TRBJ2-2; D ambiguous. The germline V gene has CDR1 SGHDT and CDR2 YYEEEE. The CDR3 length is 13 residues. V lost 5 bases to trimming and J lost 2 bases, with 7 bases between them. Written as DNA, the CDR3 is TGTGCCAGCAGATCAGTCAACACCGGGGAGCTGTTTTTT. As protein: CASRSVNTGELFF.

The table lists this clonotype with many counts. CDR3 sequence reads: CASSFGGLDTQYF. In DNA form, the CDR3 reads TGTGCCAGCAGCTTCGGGGGGCTAGATACGCAGTATTTT. The chain uses TRBV7-3 and TRBJ2-3, with TRBD2 as a possible D gene (7 bases). Between the trimmed V and J ends, which lost 3 bases and 5 bases, there was a span of 9 bases. The CDR3 consists of 13 residues. The germline CDR1 and CDR2 sequences are SGHTA and FQGTGA. The full variable domain, its missing parts supplied by reference TRBV7-3 and TRBJ2-3, is GAGVSQTPSNKVTEKGKYVELRCDPISGHTALYWYRQSLGQGPEFLIYFQGTGAADDSGLPNDRFFAVRPEGSVSTLKIQRTERGDSAVYLCASSFGGLDTQYFGPGTRLTVL.

J is TRBJ1-2 and V is TRBV7-2; 10 bases are a match to TRBD1. Trimming at V came to 5 bases and at J to 7 bases, leaving 16 bases not matched to a gene. Germline CDR1 reads SGHTA; CDR2 reads FQGNSA. There are 17 residues in the CDR3. CDR3 protein: CASSPRLGTGERGGYTF. Here the CDR3 DNA reads TGTGCCAGCAGCCCCCGACTTGGGACAGGGGAACGGGGTGGCTACACCTTC.

This clonotype was picked up many times. This chain joins TRBV3-1 and TRBJ1-1; D perhaps matches TRBD1 (6 bases). V was cut by 4 bases and J by 7 bases, with 19 bases left in between. CDR3 length: 15 residues. Germline V gives CDR1 LGHDT, CDR2 YNNKEL (reference sequence). The CDR3 spells CASSLWPDRTFEAFF. The CDR3, as DNA: TGTGCCAGCAGCCTTTGGCCGGACAGAACATTTGAAGCTTTCTTT.

This clonotype appeared a single time. This may stem from a read error, because a much larger clone lies one nucleotide away. The conserved phenylalanine or tryptophan normally closing the CDR3 is absent here, so this likely arose from a read error. The V call is TRBV6-5, the J call TRBJ2-7; D ambiguous. The V end was cut by 0 bases, the J end by 5 bases, with 8 bases between. Germline-derived CDR1 and CDR2 are MNHEY and SVGAGI. The CDR3 runs to 13 residues. The CDR3 sequence: CASSYSPSHEQYI. CDR3 nucleotide sequence: TGTGCCAGCAGTTACTCGCCAAGCCACGAGCAGTACATC.

This clonotype came up many times. The rearrangement uses TRBV5-1 and TRBJ1-3; weak D call: TRBD1 (5 bases). Germline CDR1 and CDR2: SGHRS and YFSETQ. The ends were cut back, 4 bases at V and 3 bases at J, with 11 bases in the middle. The CDR3 extends over 14 amino acids. The CDR3 DNA reads as TGCGCCAGCAGCCTCGGGACTGGTGGAAACACCATATATTTT. Its translation is CASSLGTGGNTIYF.

This clonotype was detected ten times or more. The genes are TRBV7-9 and TRBJ1-3; 8 nucleotides agree with TRBD1. V was pared by 5 bases and J by 0 bases, with 9 bases of the junction left unmatched. CDR1 and CDR2 (germline): SEHNR, FQNEAQ (reference sequence). The CDR3 is 17 residues long. This CDR3 is CASSTRTGRTSGNTIYF. Here the CDR3 DNA reads TGTGCCAGCAGCACTAGGACAGGGAGAACCTCTGGAAACACCATATATTTT.

A few counts support this clonotype. The gene calls are TRBV18 and TRBJ1-2; D is undetermined. In germline, CDR1 is KGHSH, CDR2 LQKENI. Trimming pared 0 bases from V and 0 bases from J, leaving 11 bases between. This CDR3 region has 16 residues. CDR3 nucleotide sequence: TGTGCCAGCTCACCACCGGGCCAGGATCCTAACTATGGCTACACCTTC. It is translated as CASSPPGQDPNYGYTF.

Turning to this clonotype: A much larger clone lies one base from this, so it may be a read error. The chain is built from TRBV20-1 and TRBJ2-7, with TRBD1 matching 10 bases. CDR1 is DFQATT and CDR2 is SNEGSKA in the germline V gene (reference sequence). The CDR3 runs 17 residues. With V trimmed by 5 bases and J by 2 bases, 15 bases remained unmatched. Here the CDR3 DNA reads TGCAGTGCTTGGGGGACAGGGGCCCACTTAACTACCTACGAGCAGTACTTC. It translates to CSAWGTGAHLTTYEQYF.

This clonotype was observed at least ten times. The CDR3 region has the DNA TGCAGTGCTAGAGACCCAGCGGGGGGCTACAACTCTTGGGAGACCCAGTACTTC. Translation: CSARDPAGGYNSWETQYF. The gene calls are TRBV20-1 and TRBJ2-5; 9 bases are shared with TRBD2. The ends lost 0 bases at V and 5 bases at J; junction bases unmatched: 16. Germline loops: CDR1 DFQATT, CDR2 SNEGSKA (reference sequence). The CDR3 runs 18 residues.

This clonotype appeared many times. The CDR3 region is CASSLGGAGDDYGYTF. The CDR3 coding sequence is TGCGCCAGCAGCTTGGGGGGGGCAGGAGACGACTATGGCTACACCTTC. The chain couples TRBV5-1 to TRBJ1-2; D might be TRBD1 (6 bases). V was pared by 0 bases and J by 3 bases, with 15 bases between. The germline V gene encodes CDR1 SGHRS and CDR2 YFSETQ. This CDR3 spans 16 amino acids.

This clonotype was counted ten times or more. The rearrangement uses TRBV20-1 and TRBJ2-5; D is uncertain. The ends were cut back, 0 bases at V and 5 bases at J, with 19 bases in the middle. This CDR3 has 16 residues. CDR1 and CDR2 from the germline V gene are DFQATT and SNEGSKA (reference sequence). This CDR3 reads CSARDSSRALRETQYF. DNA for the CDR3: TGCAGTGCTAGAGATTCTTCCCGGGCCCTGAGGGAGACCCAGTACTTC.

This clonotype has ten or more counts. The chain employs TRBV11-1 and TRBJ2-5; D not certain. Germline-derived CDR1 and CDR2 are SGHAT and FQDESV (reference sequence). This CDR3 comprises 12 residues. Between the trimmed V and J ends, which lost 5 bases and 4 bases, there was a span of 8 bases. CDR3 in amino acids: CASSLAGETQYF. Written as DNA, the CDR3 is TGTGCCAGCAGCCTCGCCGGAGAGACCCAGTACTTC.

This clonotype appeared many times. The V call is TRBV7-2, the J call TRBJ1-3; 7 bases align to TRBD1. This CDR3 spans 15 amino acids. Germline loops: CDR1 SGHTA, CDR2 FQGNSA. The J segment lost 0 bases and the V segment lost 5 bases, leaving 4 bases of the junction unmatched. DNA of the CDR3: TGTGCCAGCAGCGCGGACAGGAGCTCTGGAAACACCATATATTTT. Its protein product is CASSADRSSGNTIYF.

This clonotype was seen ten or more times. The CDR3 DNA reads TGTGCCAGTAGTATCGGCCTTGTGAGCGACCAGTTCTTC. Translated, it gives CASSIGLVSDQFF. V is TRBV19 and J is TRBJ2-1; D gene uncertain. The germline gives CDR1 LNHDA, CDR2 SQIVND (reference sequence). The V and J ends lost 3 bases and 13 bases respectively, with 16 bases between them. This CDR3 is 13 amino acids long.

This clonotype was seen repeatedly, ten times or more. The chain employs TRBV12-3 or TRBV12-4 and TRBJ2-1; D gene uncertain. The V end was cut by 5 bases, the J end by 7 bases, with 3 bases between. This CDR3 has 10 amino acids. CDR3 loop: CASSGNEQFF. The CDR3 nucleotides are TGTGCCAGCAGTGGGAATGAGCAGTTCTTC.

This clonotype was counted only a few times. The rearrangement links TRBV4-1 to TRBJ1-2, with D maybe TRBD1 (5 bases). Germline V gene data show CDR1 as MGHRA and CDR2 as YSYEKL. The CDR3 consists of 15 residues. V was trimmed by 1 base and J by 3 bases, leaving 12 bases between them. The CDR3 loop is CASSQAGRVDYGYTF. As DNA, the CDR3 is TGCGCCAGCAGCCAAGCAGGGAGGGTCGACTATGGCTACACCTTC.

This clonotype was counted ten times or more. The chain carries TRBV10-2 and TRBJ1-2; D is undetermined. V dropped 7 bases and J dropped 8 bases, with 23 bases sitting between them. Germline V gene lookup returns CDR1 WSHSY and CDR2 SAAADI. CDR3 length: 15 amino acids. CDR3 sequence (DNA): TGCGCCAGCAACGAACCGGGTCCCCCTCCGGCGGGCTACACCTTC. Translating gives CASNEPGPPPAGYTF.

This clonotype was counted many times. The chain recombines TRBV10-3 with TRBJ1-2; D not certain. V lost 3 bases and J 2 bases, leaving 4 bases between the germline ends. Per germline, CDR1 ENHRY and CDR2 SYGVKD. This CDR3 has 12 amino acids. The CDR3 loop is CAISEYNYGYTF. Written as DNA, the CDR3 is TGTGCCATCAGTGAATACAACTATGGCTACACCTTC.

This clonotype was detected ten times or more. J is TRBJ2-1 and V is TRBV7-3; TRBD1 matches at 9 bases. The CDR3 has 16 residues. Germline V lookup: CDR1 SGHTA, CDR2 FQGTGA. The ends lost 8 bases at V and 7 bases at J; junction bases unmatched: 15. CDR3: CASGTLPGQGENEQFF. CDR3 bases: TGTGCCAGCGGTACACTACCGGGACAGGGTGAAAATGAGCAGTTCTTC. The full variable domain, its missing parts supplied by reference TRBV7-3 and TRBJ2-1, is GAGVSQTPSNKVTEKGKYVELRCDPISGHTALYWYRQSLGQGPEFLIYFQGTGAADDSGLPNDRFFAVRPEGSVSTLKIQRTERGDSAVYLCASGTLPGQGENEQFFGPGTRLTVL.

This clonotype was observed a handful of times. The chain combines TRBV6-1 with TRBJ1-1; D is unclear. The V gene's germline CDR1 is MNHNS and CDR2 SASEGT. Trimming left V 6 bases short and J 1 base short, with 9 bases between. CDR3 length equals 13 residues. CDR3 DNA: TGTGCCAGCAGCATTAGTCAGAACACTGAAGCTTTCTTT. Amino acid sequence: CASSISQNTEAFF.

This clonotype was counted many times. The chain links TRBV20-1 to TRBJ2-2, with D perhaps being TRBD1 or TRBD2 (5 bases each). Between the trimmed V and J ends, which lost 6 bases and 0 bases, there was a span of 17 bases. The germline CDR1 and CDR2 sequences are DFQATT and SNEGSKA (reference sequence). There are 16 residues in the CDR3. This CDR3 reads CSAQGSGTTNTGELFF. CDR3 nucleotide sequence: TGCAGTGCACAAGGATCCGGGACGACGAACACCGGGGAGCTGTTTTTT.

Ten or more counts support this clonotype. This chain joins TRBV27 and TRBJ1-1; D is unresolved. Trimming cost V 6 bases and J 7 bases, with 9 bases left between them. This CDR3 has 11 residues. CDR1 and CDR2 (germline): MNHEY, SMNVEV (reference sequence). The CDR3 spells CASRIAGEAFF. Here the CDR3 DNA reads TGTGCCAGCAGGATAGCGGGTGAAGCTTTCTTT.

This clonotype was detected only a few times. V gene TRBV20-1 combines with J gene TRBJ1-1; 7 bases agree with TRBD1. Looked up from germline, CDR1 is DFQATT and CDR2 is SNEGSKA (reference sequence). V dropped 5 bases and J dropped 3; count of bases not matched to a gene: 3. The CDR3 covers 12 residues. The CDR3 DNA is TGCAGTGCTCGCCAGGGGGACACTGAAGCTTTCTTT. Protein: CSARQGDTEAFF.

This clonotype turned up a few times. Since a much larger clone is just one base distant, this may be a read error. No conserved phenylalanine or tryptophan is present at the end of the CDR3, so a read error is the likely explanation. The CDR3 nucleotides are TGTGCCACCAGTAGACAGGGAAGGTACGAGCAGTACTGC. This codes for CATSRQGRYEQYC. This chain connects TRBV24-1 to TRBJ2-7; 7 nucleotides agree with TRBD1. In germline, CDR1 is KGHDR, CDR2 SFDVKD. Trimming cost V 6 bases and J 4 bases; bases outside gene matches: 5. This CDR3 contains 13 residues.

This clonotype was seen ten or more times. V and J are TRBV15 and TRBJ2-3; D unresolved. The CDR3 has 15 amino acids. V lost 0 bases and J lost 5, with 12 bases in between. Germline CDR1 LNHNV, CDR2 YYDKDF (reference sequence). The CDR3 DNA reads TGTGCCACCAGCAGAGATTACGGCTCTCGAGATACGCAGTATTTT. Translation gives CATSRDYGSRDTQYF.

This clonotype was picked up many times. This chain joins TRBV6-2 or TRBV6-3 and TRBJ2-5; 7 bases match TRBD2. Germline trimming cut 2 bases from V and 1 base from J; bases unmatched to any gene: 7. CDR3 size: 16 residues. Germline V CDR1 and CDR2: MNHEY, SVGEGT. The CDR3 loop reads CASSYRLAELQETQYF. The CDR3 DNA reads as TGTGCCAGCAGTTACCGGCTAGCGGAGCTCCAAGAGACCCAGTACTTC.

This clonotype occurred many times. The rearrangement links TRBV12-3 or TRBV12-4 to TRBJ2-5; 7 nucleotides agree with TRBD1. The CDR3 has 14 amino acids. The trim removed 6 bases at V and 4 bases at J, leaving 8 bases unmatched. Written as DNA, the CDR3 is TGTGCCAGCAGACGAGACAGGGATAGAGAGACCCAGTACTTC. Protein sequence: CASRRDRDRETQYF.